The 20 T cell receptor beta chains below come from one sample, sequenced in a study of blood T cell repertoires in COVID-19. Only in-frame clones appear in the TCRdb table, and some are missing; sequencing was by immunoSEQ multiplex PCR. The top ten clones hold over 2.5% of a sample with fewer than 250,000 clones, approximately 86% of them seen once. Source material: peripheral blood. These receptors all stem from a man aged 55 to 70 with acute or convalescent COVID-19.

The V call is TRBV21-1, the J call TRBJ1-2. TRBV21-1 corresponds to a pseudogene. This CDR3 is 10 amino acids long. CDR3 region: CARGAGGYTF. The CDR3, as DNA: TGTGCCCGGGGGGCGGGAGGCTACACCTTC.

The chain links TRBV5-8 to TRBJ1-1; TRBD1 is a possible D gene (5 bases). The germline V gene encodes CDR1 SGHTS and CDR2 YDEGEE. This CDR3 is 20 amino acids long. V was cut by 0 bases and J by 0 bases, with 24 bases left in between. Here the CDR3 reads CASSLVEAGFSLVLNTEAFF. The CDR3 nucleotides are TGTGCCAGCAGCTTGGTCGAGGCAGGGTTTAGTCTTGTGTTGAACACTGAAGCTTTCTTT.

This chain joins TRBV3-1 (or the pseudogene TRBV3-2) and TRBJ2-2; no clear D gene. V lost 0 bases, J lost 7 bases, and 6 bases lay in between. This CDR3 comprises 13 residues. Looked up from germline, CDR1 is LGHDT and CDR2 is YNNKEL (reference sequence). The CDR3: CASSQDRFGELFF. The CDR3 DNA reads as TGTGCCAGCAGCCAAGACAGGTTCGGGGAGCTGTTTTTT.

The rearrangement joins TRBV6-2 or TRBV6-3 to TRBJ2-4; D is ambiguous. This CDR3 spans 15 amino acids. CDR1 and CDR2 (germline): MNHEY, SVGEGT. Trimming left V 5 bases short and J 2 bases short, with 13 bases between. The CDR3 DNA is TGTGCCAGCAGTCCCGCAGGAATCTCCAAAAACATTCAGTACTTC. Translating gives CASSPAGISKNIQYF.

The CDR3 DNA follows: TGCAGCGTCTTTAATGTAGGGGGTAACTATGGCTACACCTTC. This sequence encodes CSVFNVGGNYGYTF. V gene TRBV29-1 combines with J gene TRBJ1-2; a weak D match, TRBD1 (6 bases). CDR3 length equals 14 residues. Looked up from germline, CDR1 is SQVTM and CDR2 is ANQGSEA. The germline V and J ends were trimmed by 6 bases and 1 base, with 15 bases remaining between them.

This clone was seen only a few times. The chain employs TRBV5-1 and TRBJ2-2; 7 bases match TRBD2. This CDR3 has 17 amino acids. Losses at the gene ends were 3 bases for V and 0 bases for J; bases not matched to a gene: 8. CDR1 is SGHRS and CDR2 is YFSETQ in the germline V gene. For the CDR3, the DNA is TGCGCCAGCAGCTGGGCCCCGGGGGGAGCGAACACCGGGGAGCTGTTTTTT. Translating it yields CASSWAPGGANTGELFF.

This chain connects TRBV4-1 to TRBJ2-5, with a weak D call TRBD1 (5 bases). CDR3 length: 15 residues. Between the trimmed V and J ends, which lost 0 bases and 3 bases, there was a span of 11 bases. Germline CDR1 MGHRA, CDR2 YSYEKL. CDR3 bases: TGCGCCAGCAGCCAAGATCAGTTCAGGGAAGAGACCCAGTACTTC. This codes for CASSQDQFREETQYF.

The CDR3 coding sequence is TGTGCCAGCAGCTCGTCCCGGGGGAGCTTAACTAATGAAAAACTGTTTTTT. It codes for CASSSSRGSLTNEKLFF. This chain links TRBV7-9 with TRBJ1-4; perhaps TRBD1 as D (5 bases). Trimming took 4 bases from V and 1 from J, leaving 16 bases between them. CDR1 is SEHNR and CDR2 is FQNEAQ in the germline V gene (reference sequence). CDR3 length: 17 residues.

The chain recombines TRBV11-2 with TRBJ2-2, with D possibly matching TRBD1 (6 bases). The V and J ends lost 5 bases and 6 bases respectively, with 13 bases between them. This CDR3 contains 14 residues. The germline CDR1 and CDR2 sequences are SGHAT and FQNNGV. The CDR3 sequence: CASSPQGMAGELFF. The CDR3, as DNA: TGTGCCAGCAGCCCACAGGGTATGGCCGGGGAGCTGTTTTTT.

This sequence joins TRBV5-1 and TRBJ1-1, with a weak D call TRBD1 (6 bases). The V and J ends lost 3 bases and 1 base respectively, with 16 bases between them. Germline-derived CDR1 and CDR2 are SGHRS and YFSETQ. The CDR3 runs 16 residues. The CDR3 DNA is TGCGCCAGCAGCTCGGGACAAACGGGCACGAACACTGAAGCTTTCTTT. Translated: CASSSGQTGTNTEAFF.

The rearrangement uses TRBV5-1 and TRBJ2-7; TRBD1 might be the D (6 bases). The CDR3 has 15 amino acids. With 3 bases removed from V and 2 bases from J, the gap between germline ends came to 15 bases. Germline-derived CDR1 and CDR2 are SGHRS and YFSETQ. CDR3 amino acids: CASSWGRQGTYEQYF. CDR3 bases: TGCGCCAGCAGCTGGGGGCGTCAGGGGACCTACGAGCAGTACTTC.

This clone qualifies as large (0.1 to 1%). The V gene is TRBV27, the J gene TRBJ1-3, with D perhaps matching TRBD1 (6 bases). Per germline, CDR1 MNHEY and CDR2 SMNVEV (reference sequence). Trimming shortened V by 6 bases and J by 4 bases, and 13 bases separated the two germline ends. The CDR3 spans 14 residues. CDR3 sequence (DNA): TGTGCCAGCAGGACACAGGGAGGGGGAAACACCATATATTTT. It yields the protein CASRTQGGGNTIYF.

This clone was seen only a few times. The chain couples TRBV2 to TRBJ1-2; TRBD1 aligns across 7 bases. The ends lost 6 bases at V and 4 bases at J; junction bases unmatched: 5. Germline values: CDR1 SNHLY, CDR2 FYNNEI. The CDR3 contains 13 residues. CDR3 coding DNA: TGTGCCAGCAGACGGGACAGAGGCTATGGCTACACCTTC. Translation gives CASRRDRGYGYTF.

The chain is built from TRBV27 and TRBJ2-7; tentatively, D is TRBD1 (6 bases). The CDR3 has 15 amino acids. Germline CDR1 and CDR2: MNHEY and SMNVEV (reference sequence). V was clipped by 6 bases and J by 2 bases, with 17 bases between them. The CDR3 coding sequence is TGTGCCAGCAGCACCTTACAGGGCGACCCCTACGAGCAGTACTTC. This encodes CASSTLQGDPYEQYF.

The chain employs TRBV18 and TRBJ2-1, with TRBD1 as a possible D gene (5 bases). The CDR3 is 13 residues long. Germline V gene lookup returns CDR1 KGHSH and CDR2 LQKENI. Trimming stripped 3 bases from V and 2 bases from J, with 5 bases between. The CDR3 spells CASSPGPYNEQFF. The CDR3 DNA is TGTGCCAGCTCACCGGGGCCCTACAATGAGCAGTTCTTC.

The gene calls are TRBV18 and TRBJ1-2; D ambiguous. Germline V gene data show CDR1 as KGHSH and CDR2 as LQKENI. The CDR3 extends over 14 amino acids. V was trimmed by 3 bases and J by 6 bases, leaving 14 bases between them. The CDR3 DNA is TGTGCCAGCTCACCCGAGAACCTAGGAAATGGCTACACCTTC. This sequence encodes CASSPENLGNGYTF.

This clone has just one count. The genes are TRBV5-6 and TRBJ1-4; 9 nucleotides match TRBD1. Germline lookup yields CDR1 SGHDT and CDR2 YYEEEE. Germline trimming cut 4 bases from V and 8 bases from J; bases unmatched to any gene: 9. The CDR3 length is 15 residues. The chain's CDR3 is CASSTYRGRREKLFF. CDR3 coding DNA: TGTGCCAGCAGCACCTACAGGGGGCGACGAGAAAAACTGTTTTTT.

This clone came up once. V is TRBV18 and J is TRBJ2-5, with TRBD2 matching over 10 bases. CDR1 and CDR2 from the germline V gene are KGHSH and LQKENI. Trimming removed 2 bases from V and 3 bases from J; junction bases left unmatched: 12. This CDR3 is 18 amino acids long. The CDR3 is CASSPIPGTSEAEETQYF. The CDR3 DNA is TGTGCCAGCTCACCAATACCCGGGACTAGCGAAGCCGAAGAGACCCAGTACTTC.

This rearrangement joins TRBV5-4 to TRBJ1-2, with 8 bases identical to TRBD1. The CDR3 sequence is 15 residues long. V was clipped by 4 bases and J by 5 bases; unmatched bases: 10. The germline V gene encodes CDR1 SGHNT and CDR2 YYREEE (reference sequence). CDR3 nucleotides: TGTGCCAGCAGCCCCTCGGGACAGGTCTTATATGGCTACACCTTC. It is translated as CASSPSGQVLYGYTF.

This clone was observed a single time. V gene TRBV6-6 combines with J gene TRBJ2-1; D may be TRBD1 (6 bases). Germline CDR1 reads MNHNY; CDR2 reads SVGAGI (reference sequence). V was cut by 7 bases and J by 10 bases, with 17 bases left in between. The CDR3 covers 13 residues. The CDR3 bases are TGTGCCAGCACCCTCTCACAGGGAGTAGAGCAGTTCTTC. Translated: CASTLSQGVEQFF.